The clone carrying this T cell receptor beta chain was seen a single time. Its antigen is not known. The CDR3 is 16 residues long. The germline V gene has CDR1 SGHTA and CDR2 FQGNSA. With 1 base clipped from V and 10 bases from J, the junction kept 7 bases outside the gene matches. The authors ran a second PCR of about 6 to 12 cycles using a sample-barcoded 5' primer and a J-beta primer mix. Tagging of each cDNA molecule was performed by a template-switch adaptor with 12 random nucleotides. Via MiXCR, TCRdb re-called the 5' RACE reads, giving one row per CDR3 protein. The repertoire holds 850,000 to 1,100,000 distinct CDR3 sequences, with roughly two fifths as singletons. The data were taken from a study of blood T cells in healthy people across ages. General observations from the study: Higher naive T cell percentage went strongly together with higher TCR beta diversity.

Material: blood. This clonotype was sampled from a man younger than 35 in good health. The chain recombines TRBV7-2 with TRBJ2-7; 16 bases agree with TRBD2. The CDR3 nucleotides read TGTGCCAGCAGCTTAGGTCCAGGGACTAGCGGGGGGGCCCAGTACTTC. As protein: CASSLGPGTSGGAQYF.